This T cell receptor beta chain stems from a study of cytomegalovirus exposure and HLA in healthy donors. Study in general: Unique TCRs numbering around 80 million, obtained from HLA-typed donors, made up an early data release.

In the case of this clone: The antigen is unknown.

Findings and caveats of the study: Cytomegalovirus status was reportedly diagnosed by the classifier with high sensitivity and specificity. One cluster of highly shared sequence variants probably arose as a sequencing artifact. CMV antigen specificity of a few CMV-associated chains was confirmed in vitro.

PCR employed 60 Vbeta and 13 Jbeta primers. The data were produced by immunoSEQ multiplex PCR, yet TCRdb's version contains in-frame clones alone and is incomplete. The sample lists fewer than 200,000 clones, 80% to 90% occurring once. Sequenced material: PBMCs. This receptor was identified in a man aged 40-50 years in good health and CMV-seropositive.

The CDR3 coding sequence is TGTGCCACGTCCGGACGCCTGCGGGGGGGGCTAGACTATGGCTACACCTTC. This gives the protein CATSGRLRGGLDYGYTF. The rearrangement uses TRBV28 and TRBJ1-2; the D gene is possibly TRBD1 (6 bases). V shed 10 bases and J shed 3 bases, with 27 bases lying between them. The CDR3 length is 17 residues. CDR1 and CDR2 (germline): MDHEN, SYDVKM.